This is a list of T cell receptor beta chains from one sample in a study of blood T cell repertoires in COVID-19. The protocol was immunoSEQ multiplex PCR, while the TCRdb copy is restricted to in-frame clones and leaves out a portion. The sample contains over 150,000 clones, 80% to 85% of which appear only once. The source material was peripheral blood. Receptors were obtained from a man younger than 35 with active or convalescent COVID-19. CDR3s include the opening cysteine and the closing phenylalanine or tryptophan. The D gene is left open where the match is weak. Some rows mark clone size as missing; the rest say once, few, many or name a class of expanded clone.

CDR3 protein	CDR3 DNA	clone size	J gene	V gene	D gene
CASSIRGQDSNQPQHF	TGTGCCAGTAGTATACGGGGACAGGACAGCAATCAGCCCCAGCATTTT	-	TRBJ1-5	TRBV19	TRBD1
CASSPSGLVEQYF	TGTGCCAGCTCACCATCGGGACTAGTCGAGCAGTACTTC	-	TRBJ2-7	TRBV18	TRBD2
CASSYGQKAFF	TGTGCCAGCAGTTACGGACAAAAAGCTTTCTTT	-	TRBJ1-1	TRBV6-5	-
CASSLSGTGGTNQPQHF	TGTGCCAGCAGCTTATCGGGTACGGGGGGCACCAATCAGCCCCAGCATTTT	few	TRBJ1-5	TRBV7-8	-
CASSQDVTLTYNEQFF	TGTGCCAGCAGCCAAGATGTAACATTGACCTACAATGAGCAGTTCTTC	-	TRBJ2-1	TRBV14	-
CASSPTTSGMGDTQYF	TGTGCCAGCAGCCCCACAACTAGCGGGATGGGAGATACGCAGTATTTT	-	TRBJ2-3	TRBV7-3	TRBD2
CASSSGGYGEQYF	TGCGCCAGCAGCTCGGGAGGATACGGGGAGCAGTACTTC	-	TRBJ2-7	TRBV5-1	TRBD2
CASSPRPSGGYEQYF	TGTGCCAGCAGCCCGAGACCTAGCGGGGGGTACGAGCAGTACTTC	few	TRBJ2-7	TRBV5-6	TRBD2
CASSSRLRENNEQFF	TGTGCCAGCAGTTCACGCCTCAGGGAAAACAATGAGCAGTTCTTC	-	TRBJ2-1	TRBV6-5	-
CASSEDREDTQYF	TGTGCCAGCAGCGAGGACAGGGAGGATACGCAGTATTTT	-	TRBJ2-3	TRBV9	TRBD1
CASSQPRDRGAIGYTF	TGTGCCAGCAGTCAACCCCGGGACAGGGGGGCTATCGGCTACACCTTC	-	TRBJ1-2	TRBV2	TRBD1
CASSIRRGNQPQHF	TGTGCCAGTAGTATACGCAGGGGCAATCAGCCCCAGCATTTT	-	TRBJ1-5	TRBV19	-
CASSPRVGRNTEAFF	TGCGCCAGCAGCCCAAGAGTCGGGAGGAACACTGAAGCTTTCTTT	-	TRBJ1-1	TRBV4-1	-
CASSPRRGPTGELFF	TGTGCCAGCTCACCAAGGAGGGGACCTACCGGGGAGCTGTTTTTT	-	TRBJ2-2	TRBV18	-
CASSSERGAAKNIQYF	TGTGCCAGCAGTTCGGAGCGGGGGGCGGCAAAAAACATTCAGTACTTC	-	TRBJ2-4	TRBV6-2/TRBV6-3	TRBD2
CTTKRSRPGKYEQYF	TGTACCACGAAGCGTTCGCGCCCCGGGAAGTACGAGCAGTACTTC	once	TRBJ2-7	TRBV19	-
CASSAGTGAYEQYF	TGTGCCAGTTCGGCCGGGACAGGGGCCTACGAGCAGTACTTC	-	TRBJ2-7	TRBV19	TRBD1
CASSATGAGNTIYF	TGTGCCAGCAGCGCAACAGGGGCGGGAAACACCATATATTTT	-	TRBJ1-3	TRBV7-9	TRBD1
CASSGRRMVAYNEQFF	TGCGCCAGCAGCGGAAGAAGGATGGTAGCGTACAATGAGCAGTTCTTC	-	TRBJ2-1	TRBV4-1	-
CASSPPERPYGYTF	TGTGCCAGCTCACCACCGGAGCGCCCTTATGGCTACACCTTC	-	TRBJ1-2	TRBV18	-
CSASGQGAGNEQFF	TGCAGCGCCTCGGGACAGGGGGCAGGCAATGAGCAGTTCTTC	once	TRBJ2-1	TRBV29-1	TRBD1
CSVTPGGNTEAFF	TGCAGCGTGACCCCAGGGGGGAACACTGAAGCTTTCTTT	-	TRBJ1-1	TRBV29-1	TRBD1
CASSRHSYEQYF	TGTGCCAGCAGCAGACACTCCTACGAGCAGTACTTC	-	TRBJ2-7	TRBV12-3/TRBV12-4	-
CASSFRTGALSGNTIYF	TGTGCCAGTAGTTTTCGGACAGGGGCACTCAGTGGAAACACCATATATTTT	-	TRBJ1-3	TRBV19	TRBD1
CASSPRQGMANEKLFF	TGCGCCAGCAGCCCGCGACAGGGAATGGCTAATGAAAAACTGTTTTTT	-	TRBJ1-4	TRBV4-3	TRBD1
CASSLRDRGYEQYF	TGTGCCAGCAGCCTCCGGGACAGGGGGTACGAGCAGTACTTC	-	TRBJ2-7	TRBV4-2	TRBD1
CASSQDRLAGGDTQYF	TGTGCCAGCAGCCAAGATCGGCTAGCGGGGGGAGATACGCAGTATTTT	-	TRBJ2-3	TRBV3-1/TRBV3-2	TRBD2
CASMFTGLDGYTF	TGTGCCAGTATGTTCACAGGGCTTGATGGCTACACCTTC	-	TRBJ1-2	TRBV19	-
CATSDLDPGTGGNEQFF	TGTGCCACCAGTGATTTGGATCCGGGTACAGGGGGCAATGAGCAGTTCTTC	-	TRBJ2-1	TRBV24-1	TRBD1
CASSWRCTRTVRDSNQPQHF	TGCGCCAGCAGTTGGAGGTGTACTCGGACAGTAAGAGATAGCAATCAGCCCCAGCATTTT	-	TRBJ1-5	TRBV10-1	-
CASTPSSYNEQFF	TGTGCCAGCACCCCGAGCTCCTACAATGAGCAGTTCTTC	-	TRBJ2-1	TRBV6-6	-
CASSPRGGWSTDTQYF	TGTGCCAGCAGCCCACGGGGTGGGTGGAGCACAGATACGCAGTATTTT	-	TRBJ2-3	TRBV11-2	-
CASRKGDRGSRNPYEQYF	TGTGCCAGCAGGAAGGGGGACAGGGGATCCCGCAACCCCTACGAGCAGTACTTC	-	TRBJ2-7	TRBV5-5	TRBD1
CASRRDLAGGPLNEQFF	TGTGCCAGCAGGCGAGACCTAGCGGGAGGGCCCCTAAATGAGCAGTTCTTC	-	TRBJ2-1	TRBV5-4	TRBD2
CASSPTGTDNSPLHF	TGCGCCAGCAGCCCCACGGGGACAGATAATTCACCCCTCCACTTT	few	TRBJ1-6	TRBV4-3	TRBD1
CASSGIVGQEAFF	TGTGCCAGCAGTGGTATAGTGGGGCAAGAAGCTTTCTTT	few	TRBJ1-1	TRBV25-1	-
CASSLLTDTQYF	TGTGCCAGCAGCTTACTGACAGATACGCAGTATTTT	-	TRBJ2-3	TRBV7-8	-
CASNLGDREAFF	TGTGCCAGTAATCTTGGGGACAGGGAAGCTTTCTTT	-	TRBJ1-1	TRBV19	TRBD1
CASSLGRTGGETQYF	TGTGCCAGCAGCTTAGGGCGGACCGGGGGAGAGACCCAGTACTTC	-	TRBJ2-5	TRBV7-2	-
CASSWPGGLTEAFF	TGTGCCAGCAGCTGGCCAGGGGGCCTAACTGAAGCTTTCTTT	-	TRBJ1-1	TRBV5-6	TRBD1
CASKRNRDRDQPQHF	TGTGCCAGCAAGAGGAACAGGGATCGGGATCAGCCCCAGCATTTT	-	TRBJ1-5	TRBV6-5	-
CASSIIGQDPDTQYF	TGTGCCAGTAGTATAATCGGACAAGACCCAGATACGCAGTATTTT	-	TRBJ2-3	TRBV19	-
CASRTLAGASGNEQFF	TGTGCCAGCAGGACTCTAGCGGGAGCCTCTGGCAATGAGCAGTTCTTC	once	TRBJ2-1	TRBV11-2	TRBD2
CASSLDGMNTEAFF	TGTGCCAGCAGCTTAGACGGGATGAACACTGAAGCTTTCTTT	few	TRBJ1-1	TRBV7-2	-
CASSSRSTAPQHF	TGTGCCAGCAGCTCCCGGTCTACAGCCCCGCAGCATTTT	-	TRBJ1-5	TRBV7-9	-